The 25 T cell receptor beta chains below come from one sample, sequenced in a study of early T cells in non-severe SARS-CoV-2 infection. TCRdb passed the 5' RACE reads through MiXCR, listing each CDR3 protein once. The sample shows under 65,000 distinct CDR3 sequences, 10% to 15% of them seen only once. Sample: whole blood. These receptors originate from an adult who was a healthcare worker with PCR-confirmed SARS-CoV-2 infection or an uninfected control (not recorded which).

The count of this clonotype is one. This could be a read error, since a much larger clone is one nucleotide away. The genes are TRBV12-3 or TRBV12-4 and TRBJ1-2; 8 positions agree with TRBD1. Losses at the gene ends were 6 bases for V and 5 bases for J; bases not matched to a gene: 11. This CDR3 spans 15 amino acids. CDR3 in DNA: TGTGCCAGCAGCCTACGAGGACAGGGAAAATATGGCTACACCTTC. Translated: CASSLRGQGKYGYTF.

This clonotype occurred a few times. The chain has TRBV6-2 or TRBV6-3 and TRBJ2-1, with 10 positions matching TRBD2. Trimming took 6 bases from V and 1 from J; bases not matched to a gene: 6. This CDR3 is built from 16 residues. Germline assignment: CDR1 MNHEY and CDR2 SVGEGT. CDR3 DNA sequence: TGTGCCAGCAGCTTGGGGACTAGCGAATCCTACAATGAGCAGTTCTTC. As protein: CASSLGTSESYNEQFF.

This chain connects TRBV20-1 to TRBJ2-3, with 9 bases lining up with TRBD2. Germline lookup yields CDR1 DFQATT and CDR2 SNEGSKA (reference sequence). This CDR3 spans 15 amino acids. J gave up 3 bases and V 5 bases, and 9 bases lay outside the gene matches. Here the CDR3 reads CSAPAGSGRTDTQYF. In nucleotides, the CDR3 is TGCAGTGCTCCGGCCGGTAGCGGGAGAACAGATACGCAGTATTTT.

The chain recombines TRBV9 with TRBJ2-3, with 10 bases identical to TRBD1. J lost 4 bases, V lost 2 bases, and 10 bases had no gene match. Germline V lookup: CDR1 SGDLS, CDR2 YYNGEE. This CDR3 comprises 17 residues. The CDR3 protein is CASSVRDRGKDPDTQYF. The CDR3 DNA reads as TGTGCCAGCAGCGTCCGGGACAGGGGAAAGGATCCAGATACGCAGTATTTT.

V and J are TRBV29-1 and TRBJ2-6; unclear D gene. CDR3 length equals 15 residues. The germline CDR1 and CDR2 sequences are SQVTM and ANQGSEA. Trimming took off 1 base at V and 0 bases at J, with 7 bases between the two ends. Here the CDR3 DNA reads TGCAGCGTTGAAGCGTATGGCTCTGGGGCCAACGTCCTGACTTTC. This codes for CSVEAYGSGANVLTF.

This clonotype was detected ten times or more. The chain recombines TRBV5-4 with TRBJ2-5; TRBD1 or TRBD2 may be the D gene (5 bases each). Trimming removed 2 bases from V and 5 bases from J, with 16 bases in between. This CDR3 contains 15 residues. Germline V CDR1 and CDR2: SGHNT, YYREEE (reference sequence). CDR3 region: CASSFFGAAGETQYF. The CDR3 DNA follows: TGTGCCAGCAGCTTTTTCGGGGCGGCAGGGGAGACCCAGTACTTC.

The sample holds a few counts of this clonotype. The chain is built from TRBV7-6 and TRBJ1-5; no clear D gene. CDR1 SGHVS and CDR2 FNYEAQ come from the germline V gene. The length of the CDR3 is 18 residues. With 0 bases removed from V and 7 bases from J, the gap between germline ends came to 22 bases. CDR3 sequence reads: CASSLAPYPFGTMQPQHF. Written as DNA, the CDR3 is TGTGCCAGCAGCTTAGCGCCGTATCCATTCGGAACCATGCAGCCCCAGCATTTT. The full variable domain, in which reference TRBV7-6 and TRBJ1-5 provide the parts outside the CDR3, is GAGVSQSPRYKVTKRGQDVALRCDPISGHVSLYWYRQALGQGPEFLTYFNYEAQQDKSGLPNDRFSAERPEGSISTLTIQRTEQRDSAMYRCASSLAPYPFGTMQPQHFGDGTRLSIL.

This clonotype was seen many times. The chain joins TRBV6-6 to TRBJ1-4, with TRBD1 matching 7 bases. From germline, CDR1 is MNHNY and CDR2 SVGAGI (reference sequence). V lost 6 bases, J lost 0 bases, and 10 bases stayed unmatched. The CDR3 runs 17 residues. The CDR3 DNA is TGTGCCAGCAGGATAATCCGAGGGGGCGCAACTAATGAAAAACTGTTTTTT. Translating gives CASRIIRGGATNEKLFF.

The V call is TRBV7-9, the J call TRBJ1-2; the D is unclear. The CDR3 is 12 amino acids. V gave up 5 bases and J gave up 7 bases, with 11 bases separating them. Germline V gives CDR1 SEHNR, CDR2 FQNEAQ (reference sequence). CDR3 sequence reads: CASSPSMTGYTF. CDR3 bases: TGTGCCAGCAGCCCATCAATGACTGGCTACACCTTC.

The rearrangement links TRBV5-1 to TRBJ2-2; no firm D call. Germline loops: CDR1 SGHRS, CDR2 YFSETQ. Trimming left V 0 bases short and J 2 bases short, with 8 bases between. CDR3 size: 15 residues. CDR3 in amino acids: CASSLVTDNTGELFF. CDR3 nucleotide sequence: TGCGCCAGCAGCTTGGTAACTGACAACACCGGGGAGCTGTTTTTT.

In this sample, this clonotype is medium-sized. V usage is TRBV11-2 and J usage is TRBJ2-1; TRBD1 agrees at 9 bases. The ends lost 4 bases at V and 7 bases at J; junction bases unmatched: 2. This CDR3 region has 13 residues. Germline-derived CDR1 and CDR2 are SGHAT and FQNNGV. The CDR3 loop reads CASSYGTGNEQFF. The CDR3 nucleotides are TGTGCCAGCAGCTACGGGACAGGGAATGAGCAGTTCTTC. Filled out from reference TRBV11-2 and TRBJ2-1, the complete variable domain reads EAGVAQSPRYKIIEKRQSVAFWCNPISGHATLYWYQQILGQGPKLLIQFQNNGVVDDSQLPKDRFSAERLKGVDSTLKIQPAKLEDSAVYLCASSYGTGNEQFFGPGTRLTVL.

This clonotype showed up many times. The rearrangement uses TRBV7-6 and TRBJ2-3; 14 bases fit TRBD2. The CDR3 sequence is 15 residues long. Trimming cost V 5 bases and J 5 bases; bases outside gene matches: 3. Germline lookup yields CDR1 SGHVS and CDR2 FNYEAQ. CDR3 amino acids: CASSQGLAGGDTQYF. CDR3 in DNA: TGTGCCAGCAGCCAAGGACTAGCGGGAGGAGATACGCAGTATTTT. The full variable domain, completed using reference TRBV7-6 and TRBJ2-3, is GAGVSQSPRYKVTKRGQDVALRCDPISGHVSLYWYRQALGQGPEFLTYFNYEAQQDKSGLPNDRFSAERPEGSISTLTIQRTEQRDSAMYRCASSQGLAGGDTQYFGPGTRLTVL.

This chain connects TRBV10-3 to TRBJ2-7; maybe TRBD2 (6 bases). The V end was cut by 2 bases, the J end by 5 bases, with 13 bases between. The CDR3 runs to 14 residues. The germline CDR1 and CDR2 sequences are ENHRY and SYGVKD. In nucleotides, the CDR3 is TGTGCCATCAGTGAGGGGGGGAGACGGGACGAGCAGTACTTC. Its protein is CAISEGGRRDEQYF.

This clonotype has a handful of counts. The rearrangement joins TRBV29-1 to TRBJ2-7; D possibly matches TRBD1 or TRBD2 (6 bases each). The ends were cut back, 3 bases at V and 3 bases at J, with 12 bases in the middle. The CDR3 consists of 13 residues. In germline, CDR1 is SQVTM, CDR2 ANQGSEA. CDR3 residues: CSVEGGGGYEQYF. In nucleotides, the CDR3 is TGCAGCGTTGAGGGGGGCGGCGGCTACGAGCAGTACTTC.

This clonotype has a handful of counts. CDR3 residues: CASSPGTLTSGNTIYF. The CDR3 nucleotides are TGCGCCAGCAGTCCAGGAACTCTAACCTCTGGAAACACCATATATTTT. The J gene is TRBJ1-3, the V gene TRBV4-3, with D hard to call. V was cut by 6 bases and J by 0 bases, with 15 bases left in between. Germline assignment: CDR1 LGHNA and CDR2 YSLEER. This CDR3 region has 16 residues.

In this sample, this clonotype turned up a few times. The chain has TRBV11-3 and TRBJ2-2, with D perhaps being TRBD1 or TRBD2 (6 bases each). CDR1 and CDR2 from the germline V gene are SGHNT and YENEEA. Trimming pared 1 base from V and 1 base from J, leaving 13 bases between. CDR3 length equals 17 residues. For the CDR3, the DNA is TGTGCCAGCAGCTTAGCCTGGGGGGCCAAGAACACCGGGGAGCTGTTTTTT. Protein sequence: CASSLAWGAKNTGELFF.

The rearrangement links TRBV7-2 to TRBJ1-1; no clear D gene. Germline V CDR1 and CDR2: SGHTA, FQGNSA. The germline V and J ends were trimmed by 2 bases and 6 bases, with 19 bases remaining between them. This CDR3 region has 16 residues. The CDR3 bases are TGTGCCAGCAGCTTAATCTCCCCCGTGCCAAGGGCTGAAGCTTTCTTT. It yields the protein CASSLISPVPRAEAFF.

This clonotype was detected ten times or more. J is TRBJ1-2 and V is TRBV29-1, with a tentative D call TRBD1 (6 bases). The V and J ends lost 7 bases and 4 bases respectively, with 13 bases between them. The germline V gene has CDR1 SQVTM and CDR2 ANQGSEA. The CDR3 extends over 12 amino acids. Here the CDR3 reads CSAHLGAYGYTF. CDR3 DNA: TGCAGCGCCCATTTGGGGGCCTATGGCTACACCTTC. Full variable domain (remainder filled in from reference TRBV29-1 and TRBJ1-2): SAVISQKPSRDICQRGTSLTIQCQVDSQVTMMFWYRQQPGQSLTLIATANQGSEATYESGFVIDKFPISRPNLTFSTLTVSNMSPEDSSIYLCSAHLGAYGYTFGSGTRLTVV.

This clonotype was recorded at least ten times. This rearrangement joins TRBV27 to TRBJ1-6; D remains ambiguous. Germline CDR1 and CDR2: MNHEY and SMNVEV (reference sequence). CDR3 length: 18 residues. V lost 5 bases and J 0 bases, leaving 17 bases between the germline ends. CDR3 DNA sequence: TGTGCCAGCAGTCCGTTACTCCCGGGGAGCTCCTATAATTCACCCCTCCACTTT. It specifies CASSPLLPGSSYNSPLHF.

The V gene is TRBV7-9, the J gene TRBJ1-2; 7 positions match TRBD1. From germline, CDR1 is SEHNR and CDR2 FQNEAQ (reference sequence). Trimming took 5 bases from V and 2 from J; bases not matched to a gene: 8. CDR3 length equals 15 residues. CDR3: CASSPSGQTNYGYTF. The CDR3 bases are TGTGCCAGCAGCCCCTCGGGACAGACCAACTATGGCTACACCTTC.

The chain employs TRBV6-6 and TRBJ2-3, with 14 bases lining up with TRBD2. Trimming cost V 5 bases and J 8 bases; bases outside gene matches: 9. Germline values: CDR1 MNHNY, CDR2 SVGAGI (reference sequence). This CDR3 has 16 residues. CDR3 region: CASSHGLAGGPGTQYF. For the CDR3, the DNA is TGTGCCAGCAGTCACGGACTAGCGGGGGGCCCCGGTACGCAGTATTTT.

This clonotype was picked up many times. The V gene is TRBV7-8, the J gene TRBJ1-5, with D perhaps TRBD1 (6 bases). CDR3 size: 14 residues. V lost 6 bases and J 1 base, leaving 10 bases between the germline ends. CDR1 is SGHVS, CDR2 FQNEAQ, per germline. The CDR3 DNA reads as TGTGCCAGCAGGCCTACAGGGAGCAATCAGCCCCAGCATTTT. Translated: CASRPTGSNQPQHF.

The table lists this clonotype with a few counts. The chain couples TRBV29-1 to TRBJ2-2; D not certain. V lost 3 bases and J 1 base, leaving 6 bases between the germline ends. Germline CDR1 is SQVTM and CDR2 is ANQGSEA. The length of the CDR3 is 13 residues. The CDR3 spells CSVDGRNTGELFF. CDR3 DNA: TGCAGCGTTGACGGCAGGAACACCGGGGAGCTGTTTTTT.

This clonotype was seen many times. The chain employs TRBV9 and TRBJ2-7; D uncertain. Trimming took 7 bases from V and 0 from J, leaving 14 bases between them. Germline CDR1 reads SGDLS; CDR2 reads YYNGEE. The CDR3 totals 14 residues. CDR3 residues: CASASSVSSYEQYF. The DNA of the CDR3 is TGTGCCAGCGCTTCATCGGTAAGCTCCTACGAGCAGTACTTC.

This clonotype has a count of ten or more. The chain has TRBV7-6 and TRBJ2-7; possible D gene TRBD2, 6 bases. Germline CDR1 reads SGHVS; CDR2 reads FNYEAQ. V lost 5 bases to trimming and J lost 5 bases, with 19 bases between them. This CDR3 has 15 amino acids. The CDR3 coding sequence is TGTGCCAGCAGCCCCCCCCGGGGGTCCCGGGACGAGCAGTACTTC. This translates into CASSPPRGSRDEQYF.